Below, 25 T cell receptor beta chains from the same sample are listed, as sequenced in a study of shared clonotypes between healthy human individuals. Only in-frame clones appear in the TCRdb table, and some are missing; sequencing was by immunoSEQ multiplex PCR. Among about 680,000 clones listed, less than 80% were seen once. Material for sequencing was memory CD4+ T cells sorted from blood. Subset meaning: CD45RA-negative fraction. All receptors derive from a woman aged 25 to 39 in good health.

This clone was recorded a few times. V and J are TRBV18 and TRBJ1-5; D unclear. In germline, CDR1 is KGHSH, CDR2 LQKENI. V was pared by 2 bases and J by 9 bases, with 5 bases between. CDR3 length equals 11 residues. In DNA, the CDR3 is TGTGCCAGCTCACCATTGATGCCCCAGCATTTT. This gives the protein CASSPLMPQHF.

V and J are TRBV5-1 and TRBJ1-1; a possible D gene is TRBD1 (5 bases). The CDR3 is made up of 15 amino acids. Germline V gene sequence: CDR1 SGHRS, CDR2 YFSETQ. V was clipped by 2 bases and J by 5 bases, with 16 bases between them. The CDR3 bases are TGCGCCAGCAGCTTCTCTCCTGGGGGAGAAACTGAAGCTTTCTTT. Its translation: CASSFSPGGETEAFF.

The chain recombines TRBV2 with TRBJ2-7, with 11 nucleotides matching TRBD2. With V trimmed by 2 bases and J by 6 bases, 6 bases remained unmatched. The CDR3 is 15 residues long. Germline assignment: CDR1 SNHLY and CDR2 FYNNEI. Written as DNA, the CDR3 is TGTGCCAGCAGTGAACCGGCTAGCGGGAGGCGCGAGCAGTACTTC. Translated, it gives CASSEPASGRREQYF.

V and J are TRBV7-9 and TRBJ2-1; maybe TRBD1 (6 bases). This CDR3 has 15 residues. Trimming removed 0 bases from V and 7 bases from J, with 13 bases in between. The germline V gene has CDR1 SEHNR and CDR2 FQNEAQ (reference sequence). The CDR3 DNA is TGTGCCAGCAGCTTAGCTAGAGGGACAAGGAATGAGCAGTTCTTC. This encodes CASSLARGTRNEQFF.

This chain joins TRBV10-2 and TRBJ1-2; 7 bases are a match to TRBD1. The V segment lost 3 bases and the J segment 4 bases; nucleotides outside the gene matches: 14. The length of the CDR3 is 17 residues. Germline V gene data show CDR1 as WSHSY and CDR2 as SAAADI. As DNA, the CDR3 is TGCGCCAGCAGTGACCAGGACAGGTCGGGGTTTGGCTATGGCTACACCTTC. Translation gives CASSDQDRSGFGYGYTF.

V usage is TRBV11-2 and J usage is TRBJ2-5, with D tentatively TRBD1 (5 bases). Between the trimmed V and J ends, which lost 8 bases and 0 bases, there was a span of 19 bases. The CDR3 contains 16 residues. Germline-derived CDR1 and CDR2 are SGHAT and FQNNGV. The DNA of the CDR3 is TGTGCCAGCTTACCGTTGAACAGACAGTACCAAGAGACCCAGTACTTC. Translating gives CASLPLNRQYQETQYF.

The chain employs TRBV10-3 and TRBJ2-2, with D tentatively TRBD1 or TRBD2 (5 bases each). Trimming shortened V by 6 bases and J by 0 bases, and 11 bases separated the two germline ends. This CDR3 spans 15 amino acids. CDR1 is ENHRY and CDR2 is SYGVKD in the germline V gene. CDR3 loop: CAISPGTANTGELFF. CDR3 DNA sequence: TGTGCCATCAGCCCCGGGACCGCGAACACCGGGGAGCTGTTTTTT.

This chain connects TRBV6-5 to TRBJ2-3; 7 bases are a match to TRBD1. CDR3 length equals 16 residues. CDR1 and CDR2 from the germline V gene are MNHEY and SVGAGI. V was clipped by 0 bases and J by 2 bases; unmatched bases: 5. The CDR3 nucleotides read TGTGCCAGCAGTTACTCGATGGGACAGCTCACAGATACGCAGTATTTT. This gives the protein CASSYSMGQLTDTQYF.

CDR3 loop: CASSEGQIGNSYEQYF. The CDR3 DNA reads TGCGCCAGCAGCGAAGGACAAATCGGTAATAGCTACGAGCAGTACTTC. This chain uses TRBV5-1 with TRBJ2-7; D possibly corresponds to TRBD1 (5 bases). CDR1 and CDR2 from the germline V gene are SGHRS and YFSETQ. This CDR3 region has 16 residues. V shed 4 bases and J shed 3 bases, with 20 bases lying between them.

The chain is built from TRBV7-2 and TRBJ2-1, with D perhaps matching TRBD2 (5 bases). This CDR3 comprises 15 residues. Germline CDR1 and CDR2: SGHTA and FQGNSA. Trimming took 2 bases from V and 3 from J, leaving 11 bases between them. CDR3 nucleotide sequence: TGTGCCAGCAGCTTATTCGGGATTAACTACAATGAGCAGTTCTTC. Translating gives CASSLFGINYNEQFF.

This chain links TRBV4-1 with TRBJ1-3; 8 bases map to TRBD1. The CDR3 runs to 15 residues. V lost 4 bases, J lost 1 base, and 3 bases stayed unmatched. The germline CDR1 and CDR2 sequences are MGHRA and YSYEKL. The CDR3 protein is CASSRNRGSGNTIYF. The CDR3 region has the DNA TGCGCCAGCAGCCGGAACAGGGGGTCTGGAAACACCATATATTTT.

The sample holds one count of this clone. This sequence joins TRBV29-1 and TRBJ2-4; no clear D. This CDR3 is 12 amino acids long. CDR1 and CDR2 (germline): SQVTM, ANQGSEA. V shed 0 bases and J shed 8 bases, with 8 bases lying between them. In DNA form, the CDR3 reads TGCAGCGTTGAAGATTCAGGAGACATTCAGTACTTC. Protein sequence: CSVEDSGDIQYF.

A single count supports this clone. The chain employs TRBV18 and TRBJ2-3; unclear D gene. V gave up 2 bases and J gave up 0 bases, with 9 bases separating them. The CDR3 is 15 residues long. The germline V gene has CDR1 KGHSH and CDR2 LQKENI. Here the CDR3 reads CASSPNGDSTDTQYF. CDR3 bases: TGTGCCAGCTCACCAAATGGAGATAGCACAGATACGCAGTATTTT.

V and J are TRBV29-1 and TRBJ1-3, with D possibly TRBD1 on 5 matching bases. Trimming took off 6 bases at V and 0 bases at J, with 15 bases between the two ends. This CDR3 region has 15 residues. The germline CDR1 and CDR2 sequences are SQVTM and ANQGSEA. The CDR3 sequence: CSVAQGGYSGNTIYF. In DNA form, the CDR3 reads TGCAGCGTGGCCCAGGGCGGCTACTCTGGAAACACCATATATTTT.

J is TRBJ1-4 and V is TRBV9; tentative D call: TRBD1 (5 bases). The CDR3 runs 17 residues. Germline V gene lookup returns CDR1 SGDLS and CDR2 YYNGEE. V shed 0 bases and J shed 3 bases, with 15 bases lying between them. CDR3 amino acids: CASSVGVGDGANEKLFF. CDR3 sequence (DNA): TGTGCCAGCAGCGTAGGGGTTGGGGACGGAGCTAATGAAAAACTGTTTTTT.

J is TRBJ1-2 and V is TRBV7-9; D is uncertain. Germline values: CDR1 SEHNR, CDR2 FQNEAQ (reference sequence). V was cut by 1 base and J by 6 bases, with 15 bases left in between. This CDR3 is 15 amino acids long. Written as DNA, the CDR3 is TGTGCCAGCAGCTTAGAGGTGCCGGGAGAGCATGGCTACACCTTC. This gives the protein CASSLEVPGEHGYTF.

The V call is TRBV5-1, the J call TRBJ2-6; D is possibly TRBD2 (5 bases). This CDR3 spans 15 amino acids. The germline CDR1 and CDR2 sequences are SGHRS and YFSETQ. The V and J ends lost 3 bases and 2 bases respectively, with 9 bases between them. DNA of the CDR3: TGCGCCAGCAGCTACACCGGGACTGGGGCCAACGTCCTGACTTTC. Its protein is CASSYTGTGANVLTF.

In its sample, this clone was seen a few times. This rearrangement joins TRBV7-3 to TRBJ2-2; D is perhaps TRBD1 (5 bases). This CDR3 is built from 13 residues. CDR1 is SGHTA, CDR2 FQGTGA, per germline. The germline V and J ends were trimmed by 5 bases and 7 bases, with 11 bases remaining between them. The CDR3 loop is CASSGRDSGELFF. In nucleotides, the CDR3 is TGTGCCAGCAGCGGCAGGGATAGCGGGGAGCTGTTTTTT.

In nucleotides, the CDR3 is TGTGCCAGCAGCCCCAAAGTATGGGGACTAGTAGGTTACGAGCAGTACTTC. Translating gives CASSPKVWGLVGYEQYF. The chain recombines TRBV7-8 with TRBJ2-7, with TRBD2 identical over 8 bases. The CDR3 is 17 residues long. Germline V CDR1 and CDR2: SGHVS, FQNEAQ. V shed 5 bases, J shed 4 bases, and the junction held 16 bases outside the gene matches.

Comment on this clone: A far larger clone lies a single base away; this is likely a read error. The chain links TRBV7-2 to TRBJ2-5; D unresolved. Germline CDR1 is SGHTA and CDR2 is FQGNSA. The germline V and J ends were trimmed by 3 bases and 0 bases, with 5 bases remaining between them. The CDR3 has 13 residues. The CDR3 sequence is CASSFQYQETQYF. CDR3 bases: TGTGCCAGCAGCTTTCAGTACCAAGAGACCCAGTACTTC.

This sequence joins TRBV20-1 and TRBJ2-1; D gene unclear. The germline V gene encodes CDR1 DFQATT and CDR2 SNEGSKA (reference sequence). The CDR3 consists of 11 residues. V was cut by 3 bases and J by 7 bases, with 7 bases left in between. The CDR3 is CSARVLNEQFF. The CDR3, as DNA: TGCAGTGCTAGGGTACTGAATGAGCAGTTCTTC.

This chain uses TRBV28 with TRBJ2-3; D is perhaps TRBD1 (5 bases). The CDR3 covers 16 residues. Germline V gives CDR1 MDHEN, CDR2 SYDVKM. V lost 7 bases and J 5 bases, leaving 22 bases between the germline ends. Here the CDR3 DNA reads TGTGCCAGCACACCCACGTTGGGGCAGGGTGAAGATACGCAGTATTTT. This codes for CASTPTLGQGEDTQYF.

The CDR3 DNA follows: TGTGCCAGCAGCCAAGACAGGGCGGGGGTAGGCACTGAAGCTTTCTTT. Amino acids: CASSQDRAGVGTEAFF. The V and J genes are TRBV13 and TRBJ1-1; TRBD1 aligns across 7 bases. Per germline, CDR1 PRHDT and CDR2 FYEKMQ (reference sequence). CDR3 length: 16 amino acids. V was pared by 5 bases and J by 4 bases, with 13 bases of the junction left unmatched.

The chain couples TRBV2 to TRBJ1-2; 11 bases match TRBD1. V was pared by 5 bases and J by 6 bases, with 8 bases of the junction left unmatched. The CDR3 spans 15 residues. Germline loops: CDR1 SNHLY, CDR2 FYNNEI. CDR3 loop: CASSRDRGVEDGYTF. The CDR3 DNA reads TGTGCCAGCAGTAGGGACAGGGGGGTTGAAGATGGCTACACCTTC.

This clone has just one count. The rearrangement joins TRBV6-5 to TRBJ1-1; TRBD1 matches at 8 bases. V trimming: 4 bases; J trimming: 6 bases; junction bases outside the gene matches: 4. Germline V gene lookup returns CDR1 MNHEY and CDR2 SVGAGI. The CDR3 extends over 13 amino acids. In nucleotides, the CDR3 is TGTGCCAGCAGTTCCAAACAGGGGGCTGAAGCTTTCTTT. Translating it yields CASSSKQGAEAFF.